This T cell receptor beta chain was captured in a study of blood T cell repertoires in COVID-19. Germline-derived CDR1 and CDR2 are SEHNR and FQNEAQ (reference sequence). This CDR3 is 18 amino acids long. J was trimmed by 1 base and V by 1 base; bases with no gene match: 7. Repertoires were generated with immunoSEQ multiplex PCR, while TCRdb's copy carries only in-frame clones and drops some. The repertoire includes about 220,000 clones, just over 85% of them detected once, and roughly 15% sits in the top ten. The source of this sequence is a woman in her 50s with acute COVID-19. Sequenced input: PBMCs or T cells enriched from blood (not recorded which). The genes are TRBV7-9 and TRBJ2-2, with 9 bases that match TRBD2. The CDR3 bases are TGTGCCAGCAGCTTAGGTAGCGGGAGCGTCGGGAACACCGGGGAGCTGTTTTTT. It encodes CASSLGSGSVGNTGELFF.